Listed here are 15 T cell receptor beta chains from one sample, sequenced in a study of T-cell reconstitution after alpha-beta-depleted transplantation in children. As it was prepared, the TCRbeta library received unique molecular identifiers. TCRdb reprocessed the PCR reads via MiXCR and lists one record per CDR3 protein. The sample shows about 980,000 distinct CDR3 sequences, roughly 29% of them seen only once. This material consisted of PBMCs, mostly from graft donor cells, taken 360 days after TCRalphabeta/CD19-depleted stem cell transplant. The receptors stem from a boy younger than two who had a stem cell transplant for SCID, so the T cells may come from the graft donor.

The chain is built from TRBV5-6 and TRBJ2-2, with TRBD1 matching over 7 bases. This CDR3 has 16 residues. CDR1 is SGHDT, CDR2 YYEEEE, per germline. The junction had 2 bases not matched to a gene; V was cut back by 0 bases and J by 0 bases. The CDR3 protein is CASSLVGGPNTGELFF. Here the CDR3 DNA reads TGTGCCAGCAGCTTGGTAGGGGGCCCGAACACCGGGGAGCTGTTTTTT. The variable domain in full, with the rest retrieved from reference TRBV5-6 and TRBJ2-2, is DAGVTQSPTHLIKTRGQQVTLRCSPKSGHDTVSWYQQALGQGPQFIFQYYEEEERQRGNFPDRFSGHQFPNYSSELNVNALLLGDSALYLCASSLVGGPNTGELFFGEGSRLTVL.

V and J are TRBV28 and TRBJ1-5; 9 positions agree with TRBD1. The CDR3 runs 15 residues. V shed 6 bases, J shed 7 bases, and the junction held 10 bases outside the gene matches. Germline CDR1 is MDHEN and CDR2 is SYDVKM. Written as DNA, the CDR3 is TGTGCCAGCAGCCGCGGCGACAGGGGGAACCAGCCCCAGCATTTT. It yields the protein CASSRGDRGNQPQHF.

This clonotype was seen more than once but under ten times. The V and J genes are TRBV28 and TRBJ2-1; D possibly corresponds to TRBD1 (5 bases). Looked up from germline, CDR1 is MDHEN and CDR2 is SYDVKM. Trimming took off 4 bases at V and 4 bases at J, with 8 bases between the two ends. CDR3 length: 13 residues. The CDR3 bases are TGTGCCAGCAGTTGTAACAGGTACAATGAGCAGTTCTTC. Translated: CASSCNRYNEQFF.

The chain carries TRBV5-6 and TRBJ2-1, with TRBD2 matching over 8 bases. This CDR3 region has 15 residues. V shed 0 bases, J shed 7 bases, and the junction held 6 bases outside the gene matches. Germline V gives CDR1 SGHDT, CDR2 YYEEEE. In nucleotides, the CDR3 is TGTGCCAGCAGCTTGGCCCGGGGGGGCGGGAATGAGCAGTTCTTC. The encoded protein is CASSLARGGGNEQFF.

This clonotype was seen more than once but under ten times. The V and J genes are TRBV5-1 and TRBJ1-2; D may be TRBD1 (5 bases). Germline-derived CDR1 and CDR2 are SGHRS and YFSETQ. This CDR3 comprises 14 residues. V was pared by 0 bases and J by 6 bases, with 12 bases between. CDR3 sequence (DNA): TGCGCCAGCAGCTTGGCACAGACAGACGATGGCTACACCTTC. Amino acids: CASSLAQTDDGYTF.

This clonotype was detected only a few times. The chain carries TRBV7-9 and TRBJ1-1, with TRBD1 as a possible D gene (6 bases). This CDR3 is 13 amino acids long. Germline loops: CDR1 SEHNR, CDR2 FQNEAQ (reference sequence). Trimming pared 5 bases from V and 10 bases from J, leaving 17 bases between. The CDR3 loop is CASSGYREERAFF. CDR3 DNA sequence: TGTGCCAGCAGCGGATACAGGGAGGAGAGAGCTTTCTTT.

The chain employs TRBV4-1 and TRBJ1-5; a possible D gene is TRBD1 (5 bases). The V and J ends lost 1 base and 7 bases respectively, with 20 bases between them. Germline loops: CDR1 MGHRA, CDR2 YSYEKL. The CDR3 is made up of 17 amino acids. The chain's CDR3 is CASSQALSGLLRQPQHF. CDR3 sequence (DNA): TGCGCCAGCAGCCAAGCCCTGTCGGGACTCCTAAGACAGCCCCAGCATTTT.

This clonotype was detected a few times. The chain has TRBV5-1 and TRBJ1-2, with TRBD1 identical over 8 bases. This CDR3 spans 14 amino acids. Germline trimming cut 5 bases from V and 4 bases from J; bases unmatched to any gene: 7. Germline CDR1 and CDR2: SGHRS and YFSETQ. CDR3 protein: CASSTGQGGYGYTF. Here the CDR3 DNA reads TGCGCCAGCAGTACTGGACAGGGCGGCTATGGCTACACCTTC.

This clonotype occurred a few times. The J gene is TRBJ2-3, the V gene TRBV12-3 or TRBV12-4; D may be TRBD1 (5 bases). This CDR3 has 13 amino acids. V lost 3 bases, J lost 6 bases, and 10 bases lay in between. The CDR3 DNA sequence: TGTGCCAGCAGTTTCGAGACAGTGGATACGCAGTATTTT. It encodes CASSFETVDTQYF.

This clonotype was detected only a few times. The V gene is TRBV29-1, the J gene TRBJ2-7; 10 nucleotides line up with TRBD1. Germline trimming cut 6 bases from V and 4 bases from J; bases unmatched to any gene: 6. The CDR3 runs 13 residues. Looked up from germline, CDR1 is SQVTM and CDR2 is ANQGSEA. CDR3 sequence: CSVVRDRGYEQYF. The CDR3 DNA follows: TGCAGCGTCGTCCGGGACAGGGGTTACGAGCAGTACTTC.

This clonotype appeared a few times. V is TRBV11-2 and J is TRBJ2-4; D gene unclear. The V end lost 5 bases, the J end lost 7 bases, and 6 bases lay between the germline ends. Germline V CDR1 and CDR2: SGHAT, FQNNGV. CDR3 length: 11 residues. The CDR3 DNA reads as TGTGCCAGCAGCCCCTCGAACATTCAGTACTTC. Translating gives CASSPSNIQYF.

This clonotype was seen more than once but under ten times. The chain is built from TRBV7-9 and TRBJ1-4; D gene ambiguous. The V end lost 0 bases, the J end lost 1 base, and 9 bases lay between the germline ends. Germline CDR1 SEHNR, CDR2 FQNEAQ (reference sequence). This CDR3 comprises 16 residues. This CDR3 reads CASSLAEYGTNEKLFF. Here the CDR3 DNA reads TGTGCCAGCAGCTTAGCGGAATACGGAACTAATGAAAAACTGTTTTTT.

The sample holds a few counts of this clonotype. CDR3 in DNA: TGCGCCAGCAGCCAAGATGCGGTAGCGGGGGGCACAGATACGCAGTATTTT. It encodes CASSQDAVAGGTDTQYF. The chain uses TRBV4-3 and TRBJ2-3; 9 positions agree with TRBD2. This CDR3 has 17 amino acids. V was clipped by 0 bases and J by 1 base; unmatched bases: 5. Germline-derived CDR1 and CDR2 are LGHNA and YSLEER.

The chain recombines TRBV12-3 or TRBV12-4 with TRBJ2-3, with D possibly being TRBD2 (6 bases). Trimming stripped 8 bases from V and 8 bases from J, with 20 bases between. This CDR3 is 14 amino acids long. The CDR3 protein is CASLDWRDFGTQYF. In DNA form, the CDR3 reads TGTGCCAGCCTCGACTGGAGGGACTTCGGTACGCAGTATTTT.

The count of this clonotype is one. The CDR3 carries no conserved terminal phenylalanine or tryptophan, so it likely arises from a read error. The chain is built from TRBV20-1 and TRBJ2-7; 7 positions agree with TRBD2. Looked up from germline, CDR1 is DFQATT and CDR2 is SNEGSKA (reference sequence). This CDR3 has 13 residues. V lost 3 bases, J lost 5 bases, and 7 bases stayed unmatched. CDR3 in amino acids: CSARGLGGDEQYL. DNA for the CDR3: TGCAGTGCTAGGGGTCTGGGGGGGGACGAGCAGTACTTG.